This is a list of T cell receptor beta chains from one sample in a study of blood T cell repertoires in COVID-19. Assay used: immunoSEQ multiplex PCR; TCRdb lists only in-frame clones, some missing. The sample has roughly 130,000 clones, about 88% seen once; the top ten hold more than 2.5%. Sequenced material: peripheral blood. The receptors originated from a human donor with COVID-19, enrolled during active disease. The donor label of this sample is uncertain. Each CDR3 is given with its conserved first and last residue. D genes are given only for firm matches. Rows give clone size only sometimes, using once, few, many, or a class for an expanded clone.

J gene | V gene | D gene | clone size | CDR3 protein | CDR3 DNA
TRBJ2-5 | TRBV7-7 | TRBD1 | NA | CASSTGQGGQETQYF | TGTGCTAGCAGCACCGGACAGGGGGGACAAGAGACCCAGTACTTC
TRBJ2-1 | TRBV29-1 | TRBD2 | NA | CSVLTSGGASYNEQFF | TGCAGCGTGTTGACTAGCGGGGGGGCATCCTACAATGAGCAGTTCTTC
TRBJ2-2 | TRBV2 | NA | few | CAREGWRSGELFF | TGTGCCAGAGAGGGATGGAGGTCCGGGGAGCTGTTTTTT
TRBJ2-4 | TRBV9 | TRBD2 | NA | CASREPRRELAALGSKNIQYF | TGTGCCAGCAGGGAACCCCGGAGGGAACTAGCGGCTTTGGGGTCCAAAAACATTCAGTACTTC
TRBJ1-1 | TRBV25-1 | NA | NA | CASSDGPRGIGTEAFF | TGTGCCAGCAGTGACGGGCCCAGGGGCATTGGGACTGAAGCTTTCTTT
TRBJ2-7 | TRBV3-1/TRBV3-2 | NA | NA | CASSQKGRGWGSEYF | TGTGCCAGCAGCCAAAAGGGCAGGGGATGGGGTAGTGAGTACTTC
TRBJ2-3 | TRBV12-5 | NA | NA | CASGLGTAIADTQYF | TGTGCTAGTGGTTTGGGGACAGCCATCGCAGATACGCAGTATTTT
TRBJ2-7 | TRBV10-3 | NA | NA | CAIRETSSLEQYF | TGTGCCATCAGGGAGACATCATCCCTCGAGCAGTACTTC
TRBJ1-1 | TRBV5-1 | NA | NA | CASSLGQPNTEAFF | TGCGCCAGCAGCTTGGGACAGCCGAACACTGAAGCTTTCTTT
TRBJ2-3 | TRBV7-3 | NA | NA | CASSLQGIYTDTQYF | TGTGCCAGCAGCTTACAGGGGATTTACACAGATACGCAGTATTTT
TRBJ2-2 | TRBV27 | TRBD1 | NA | CASSTGAVVLTGELFF | TGTGCCAGCAGTACAGGGGCAGTTGTTCTCACCGGGGAGCTGTTTTTT
TRBJ2-1 | TRBV11-3 | TRBD2 | NA | CASSLVFAGGDNEQFF | TGTGCCAGCAGCTTAGTTTTCGCGGGAGGCGACAATGAGCAGTTCTTC
TRBJ1-5 | TRBV19 | TRBD1 | NA | CASSRDSAWGNQPQHF | TGTGCCAGTAGTAGGGACAGCGCATGGGGCAATCAGCCCCAGCATTTT
TRBJ2-3 | TRBV6-5 | NA | NA | CASSYSSAGTPGHF | TGTGCCAGCAGTTACTCGTCCGCCGGGACTCCAGGGCATTTT
TRBJ2-2 | TRBV7-9 | NA | NA | CASSLAFERLNTGELFF | TGTGCCAGCAGCTTAGCGTTCGAGCGGTTGAACACCGGGGAGCTGTTTTTT
TRBJ2-7 | TRBV5-1 | NA | once | CASSPLQGLRYEQYF | TGCGCCAGCAGTCCCCTGCAGGGCTTGCGCTACGAGCAGTACTTC
TRBJ2-4 | TRBV6-5 | NA | NA | CASSSDSPPGIQYF | TGTGCCAGCAGTTCCGACAGTCCCCCAGGGATTCAGTACTTC
TRBJ2-1 | TRBV4-1 | TRBD2 | NA | CASSQVAGFYNEQFF | TGCGCCAGCAGCCAGGTAGCGGGGTTCTACAATGAGCAGTTCTTC
TRBJ2-1 | TRBV18 | TRBD2 | NA | CASSPPGGSNEQFF | TGTGCCAGCTCACCACCGGGGGGGAGCAATGAGCAGTTCTTC
TRBJ2-3 | TRBV7-3 | TRBD2 | NA | CASSLNRLAGAADTQYF | TGTGCCAGCAGCTTAAATAGACTAGCGGGGGCTGCAGATACGCAGTATTTT
TRBJ1-5 | TRBV30 | TRBD1 | NA | CACRGDPGSNQPQHF | TGTGCCTGCAGGGGGGACCCCGGAAGCAATCAGCCCCAGCATTTT
TRBJ2-7 | TRBV5-6 | TRBD1 | once | CASSPRDRGDHEQYF | TGTGCCAGCAGCCCTCGGGACAGGGGAGACCACGAGCAGTACTTC
TRBJ1-2 | TRBV11-1 | TRBD1 | NA | CASSRRQGANYGYTF | TGTGCCAGCAGCCGCCGACAGGGAGCTAACTATGGCTACACCTTC
TRBJ2-5 | TRBV18 | NA | NA | CASSPRGGGQETQYF | TGTGCCAGCTCACCAAGAGGCGGAGGCCAAGAGACCCAGTACTTC
TRBJ2-6 | TRBV5-1 | NA | NA | CASSFPRYLEDRASGANVLTF | TGCGCCAGCAGCTTTCCCCGCTATTTGGAGGACAGAGCCTCTGGGGCCAACGTCCTGACTTTC
TRBJ2-1 | TRBV28 | NA | NA | CASKGVYNEQFF | TGTGCCAGCAAGGGGGTATACAATGAGCAGTTCTTC
TRBJ1-4 | TRBV6-5 | TRBD1 | NA | CASRGQGPEKLFF | TGTGCCAGCAGAGGACAGGGTCCCGAAAAACTGTTTTTT
TRBJ2-1 | TRBV3-1/TRBV3-2 | TRBD2 | NA | CASSQDVASGGVGFF | TGTGCCAGCAGCCAAGATGTTGCTAGCGGGGGGGTTGGGTTCTTC
TRBJ1-6 | TRBV5-1 | NA | NA | CASSPLGSPLHF | TGCGCCAGCAGCCCACTTGGTTCACCCCTCCACTTT
TRBJ2-7 | TRBV27 | TRBD2 | NA | CASSLAGASYEQYF | TGTGCCAGCAGTCTAGCGGGGGCCTCCTACGAGCAGTACTTC
TRBJ1-1 | TRBV19 | NA | NA | CASSKQIMNTEAFF | TGTGCCAGTAGTAAACAGATCATGAACACTGAAGCTTTCTTT
TRBJ2-3 | TRBV2 | TRBD2 | once | CASTTLAGADTQYF | TGTGCCAGCACCACCTTAGCGGGAGCAGATACGCAGTATTTT
TRBJ1-2 | TRBV2 | NA | NA | CASSPSYGYTF | TGTGCCAGCAGCCCTTCCTATGGCTACACCTTC
TRBJ1-3 | TRBV7-2 | TRBD1 | once | CASSLGQGTGNTIYF | TGTGCCAGCAGCTTGGGACAGGGAACGGGAAACACCATATATTTT
TRBJ2-7 | TRBV24-1 | TRBD1 | NA | CATSDHGQGAGYEQYF | TGTGCCACCAGTGATCACGGACAGGGGGCCGGCTACGAGCAGTACTTC
TRBJ2-3 | TRBV6-4 | TRBD1 | NA | CASSDRGRSTDTQYF | TGTGCCAGCAGTGACAGGGGGCGCTCGACAGATACGCAGTATTTT
TRBJ2-1 | TRBV9 | NA | few | CASSVRYRDNPYNEQFF | TGTGCCAGCAGCGTTCGCTACCGGGACAACCCTTACAATGAGCAGTTCTTC